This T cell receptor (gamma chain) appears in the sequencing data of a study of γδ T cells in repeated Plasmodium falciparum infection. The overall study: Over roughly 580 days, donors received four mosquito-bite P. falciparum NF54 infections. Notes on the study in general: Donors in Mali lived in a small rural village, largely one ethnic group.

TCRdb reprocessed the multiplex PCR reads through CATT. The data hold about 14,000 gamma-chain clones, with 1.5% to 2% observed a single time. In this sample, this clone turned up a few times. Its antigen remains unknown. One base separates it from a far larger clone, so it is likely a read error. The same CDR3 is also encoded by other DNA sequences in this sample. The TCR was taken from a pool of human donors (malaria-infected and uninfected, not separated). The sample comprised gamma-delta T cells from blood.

CDR3 loop: CATWEPVYYKKLF. In DNA form, the CDR3 reads TGTGCTACCTGGGAACCGGTTTATTATAAGAAACTCTTT. This chain uses TRGV3 with TRGJ1 or TRGJ2. This CDR3 has 13 residues. Germline V gene sequence: CDR1 VTNTFY, CDR2 YDVSTARD (reference sequence).